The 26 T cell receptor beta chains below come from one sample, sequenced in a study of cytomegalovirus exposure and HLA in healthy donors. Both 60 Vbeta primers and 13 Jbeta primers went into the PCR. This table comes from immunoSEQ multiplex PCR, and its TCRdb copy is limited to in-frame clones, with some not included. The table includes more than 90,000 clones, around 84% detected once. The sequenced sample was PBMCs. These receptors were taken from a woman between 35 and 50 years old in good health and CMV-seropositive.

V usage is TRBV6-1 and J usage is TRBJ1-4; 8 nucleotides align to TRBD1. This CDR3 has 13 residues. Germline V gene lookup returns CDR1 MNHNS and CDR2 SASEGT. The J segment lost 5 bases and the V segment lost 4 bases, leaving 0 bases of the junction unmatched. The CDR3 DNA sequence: TGTGCCAGCAGTGGGACAGGGAATGAAAAACTGTTTTTT. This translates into CASSGTGNEKLFF.

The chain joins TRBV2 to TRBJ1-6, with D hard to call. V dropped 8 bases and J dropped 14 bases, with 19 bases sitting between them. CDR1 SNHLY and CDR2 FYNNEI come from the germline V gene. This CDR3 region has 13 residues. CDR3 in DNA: TGTGCCAGCGGTACTAGTGGAATTCAATCCCTCCACTTT. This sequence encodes CASGTSGIQSLHF.

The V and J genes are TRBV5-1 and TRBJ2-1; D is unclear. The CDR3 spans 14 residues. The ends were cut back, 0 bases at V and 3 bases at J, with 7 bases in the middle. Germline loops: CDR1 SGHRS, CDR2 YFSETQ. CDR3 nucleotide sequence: TGCGCCAGCAGCTTGGTCCGTTTCTACAATGAGCAGTTCTTC. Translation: CASSLVRFYNEQFF.

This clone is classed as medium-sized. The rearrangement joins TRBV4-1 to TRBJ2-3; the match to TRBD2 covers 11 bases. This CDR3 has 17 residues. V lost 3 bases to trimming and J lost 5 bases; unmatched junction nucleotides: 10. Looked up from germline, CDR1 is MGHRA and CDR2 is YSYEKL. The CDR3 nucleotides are TGCGCCAGCAGCCAGACTTTAGCGGGAGGGAGTGTAGATACGCAGTATTTT. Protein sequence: CASSQTLAGGSVDTQYF.

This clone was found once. CDR3 protein: CASSQALAGVADTQYF. As DNA, the CDR3 is TGTGCCAGCAGCCAAGCGCTAGCGGGAGTTGCAGATACGCAGTATTTT. The V gene is TRBV4-2, the J gene TRBJ2-3; 10 positions match TRBD2. The CDR3 totals 16 residues. The germline gives CDR1 LGHNA, CDR2 YNFKEQ. Trimming removed 1 base from V and 4 bases from J; junction bases left unmatched: 5.

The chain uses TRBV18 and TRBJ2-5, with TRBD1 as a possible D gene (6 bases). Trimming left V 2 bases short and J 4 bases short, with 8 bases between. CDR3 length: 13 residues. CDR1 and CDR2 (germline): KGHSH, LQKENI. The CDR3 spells CASSPGGRETQYF. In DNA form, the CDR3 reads TGTGCCAGCTCACCAGGGGGCCGAGAGACCCAGTACTTC.

The DNA of the CDR3 is TGCGCCAGCAGCTCGATAGGGGGGGGGACTGAAGCTTTCTTT. As protein: CASSSIGGGTEAFF. The V and J genes are TRBV5-1 and TRBJ1-1; TRBD1 might be the D (6 bases). This CDR3 is 14 amino acids long. Trimming removed 3 bases at V and 5 bases at J, with 14 bases between. CDR1 and CDR2 (germline): SGHRS, YFSETQ.

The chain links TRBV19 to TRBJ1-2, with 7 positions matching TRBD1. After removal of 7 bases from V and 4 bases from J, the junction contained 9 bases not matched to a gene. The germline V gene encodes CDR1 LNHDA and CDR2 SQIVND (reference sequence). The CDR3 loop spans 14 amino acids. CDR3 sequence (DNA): TGTGCCAGTACCCCCCAGGGACAGACCTATGGCTACACCTTC. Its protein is CASTPQGQTYGYTF.

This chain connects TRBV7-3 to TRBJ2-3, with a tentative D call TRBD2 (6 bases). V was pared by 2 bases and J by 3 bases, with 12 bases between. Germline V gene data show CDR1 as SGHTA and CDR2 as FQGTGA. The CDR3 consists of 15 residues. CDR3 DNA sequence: TGTGCCAGCAGCTTAGACGGGAGTATAACAGATACGCAGTATTTT. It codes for CASSLDGSITDTQYF.

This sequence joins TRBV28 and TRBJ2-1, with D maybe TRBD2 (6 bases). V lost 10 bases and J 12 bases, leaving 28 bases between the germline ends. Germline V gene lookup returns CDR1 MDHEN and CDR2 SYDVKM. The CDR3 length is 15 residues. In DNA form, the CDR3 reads TGTGCCACTCGATCCAGGGACTCTCATAAGGGAAGGCAGTTCTTC. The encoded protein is CATRSRDSHKGRQFF.

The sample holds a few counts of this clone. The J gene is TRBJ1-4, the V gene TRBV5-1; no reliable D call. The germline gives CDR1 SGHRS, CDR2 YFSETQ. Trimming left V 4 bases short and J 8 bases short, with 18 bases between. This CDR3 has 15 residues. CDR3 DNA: TGCGCCAGCAGCCCTGGGTCCTCCGTGGAGGAAAAACTGTTTTTT. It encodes CASSPGSSVEEKLFF. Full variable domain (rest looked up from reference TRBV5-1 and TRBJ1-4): KAGVTQTPRYLIKTRGQQVTLSCSPISGHRSVSWYQQTPGQGLQFLFEYFSETQRNKGNFPGRFSGRQFSNSRSEMNVSTLELGDSALYLCASSPGSSVEEKLFFGSGTQLSVL.

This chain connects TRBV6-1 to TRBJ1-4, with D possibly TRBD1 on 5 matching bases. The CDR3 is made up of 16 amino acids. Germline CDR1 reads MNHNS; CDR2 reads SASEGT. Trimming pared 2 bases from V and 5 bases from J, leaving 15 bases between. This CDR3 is CASSEWRGSGNEKLFF. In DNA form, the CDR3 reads TGTGCCAGCAGTGAATGGCGGGGGAGCGGGAATGAAAAACTGTTTTTT.

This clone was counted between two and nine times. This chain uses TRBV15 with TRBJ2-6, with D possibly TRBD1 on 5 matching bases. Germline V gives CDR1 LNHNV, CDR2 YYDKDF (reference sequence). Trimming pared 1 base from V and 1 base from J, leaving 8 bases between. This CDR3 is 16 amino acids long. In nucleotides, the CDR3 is TGTGCCACCAGCAGAGGGGGCCTTTCTGGGGCCAACGTCCTGACTTTC. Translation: CATSRGGLSGANVLTF.

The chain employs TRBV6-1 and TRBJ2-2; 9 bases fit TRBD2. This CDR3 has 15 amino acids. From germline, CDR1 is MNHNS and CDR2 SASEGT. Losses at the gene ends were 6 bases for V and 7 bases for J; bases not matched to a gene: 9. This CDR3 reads CASSLSGSSIGELFF. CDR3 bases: TGTGCCAGCAGCCTTAGCGGGAGTAGTATCGGGGAGCTGTTTTTT.

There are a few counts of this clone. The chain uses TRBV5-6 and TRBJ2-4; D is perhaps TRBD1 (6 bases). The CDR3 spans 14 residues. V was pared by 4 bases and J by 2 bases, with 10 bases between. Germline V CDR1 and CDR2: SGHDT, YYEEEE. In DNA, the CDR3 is TGTGCCAGCAGCGTTCAGGGGACCAAAAACATTCAGTACTTC. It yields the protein CASSVQGTKNIQYF.

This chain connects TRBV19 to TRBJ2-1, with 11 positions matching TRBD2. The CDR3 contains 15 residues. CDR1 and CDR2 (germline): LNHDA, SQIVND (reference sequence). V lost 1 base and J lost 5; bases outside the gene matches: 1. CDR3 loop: CASSIVAGGDNEQFF. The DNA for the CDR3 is TGTGCCAGTAGTATAGTAGCGGGAGGGGACAATGAGCAGTTCTTC.

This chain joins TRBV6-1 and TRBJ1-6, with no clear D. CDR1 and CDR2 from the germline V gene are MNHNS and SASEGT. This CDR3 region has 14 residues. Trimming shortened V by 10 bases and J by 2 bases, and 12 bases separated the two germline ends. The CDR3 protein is CANSEGPYNSPLHF. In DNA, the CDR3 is TGTGCCAACTCGGAGGGCCCCTATAATTCACCCCTCCACTTT.

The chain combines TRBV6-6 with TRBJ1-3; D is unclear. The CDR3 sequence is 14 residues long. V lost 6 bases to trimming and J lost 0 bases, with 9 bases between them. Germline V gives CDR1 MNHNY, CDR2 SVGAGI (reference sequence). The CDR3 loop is CASSQQFSGNTIYF. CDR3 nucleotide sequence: TGTGCCAGCAGCCAACAGTTCTCTGGAAACACCATATATTTT.

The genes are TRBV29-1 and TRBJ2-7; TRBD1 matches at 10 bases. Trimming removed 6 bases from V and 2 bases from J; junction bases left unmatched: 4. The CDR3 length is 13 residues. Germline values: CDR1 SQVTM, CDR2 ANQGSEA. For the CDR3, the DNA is TGCAGCGTCGCCGGACAGGGGGCCTACGAGCAGTACTTC. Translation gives CSVAGQGAYEQYF.

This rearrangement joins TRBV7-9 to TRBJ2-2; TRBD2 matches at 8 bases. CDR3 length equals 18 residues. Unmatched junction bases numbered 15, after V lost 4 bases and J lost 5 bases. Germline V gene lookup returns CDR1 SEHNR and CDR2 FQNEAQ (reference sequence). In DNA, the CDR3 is TGTGCCAGCAGCTCGGGAGGGCAGGGGCCAAGTAAAACCGGGGAGCTGTTTTTT. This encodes CASSSGGQGPSKTGELFF.

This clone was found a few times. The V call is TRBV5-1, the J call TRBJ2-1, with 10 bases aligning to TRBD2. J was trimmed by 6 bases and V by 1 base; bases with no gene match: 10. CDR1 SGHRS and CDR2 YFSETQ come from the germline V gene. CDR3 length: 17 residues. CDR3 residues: CASSLMGGAGGVNEQFF. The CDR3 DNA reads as TGCGCCAGCAGCTTGATGGGGGGAGCGGGAGGGGTCAATGAGCAGTTCTTC.

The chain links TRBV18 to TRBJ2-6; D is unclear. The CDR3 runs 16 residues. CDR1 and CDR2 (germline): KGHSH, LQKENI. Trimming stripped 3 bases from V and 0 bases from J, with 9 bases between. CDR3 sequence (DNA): TGTGCCAGCTCACCTGCGGCGGCCTCTGGGGCCAACGTCCTGACTTTC. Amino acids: CASSPAAASGANVLTF.

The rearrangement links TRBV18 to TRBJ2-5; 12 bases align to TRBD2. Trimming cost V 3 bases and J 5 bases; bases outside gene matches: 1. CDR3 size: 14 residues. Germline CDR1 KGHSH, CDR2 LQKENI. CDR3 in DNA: TGTGCCAGCTCACCCGGGACTAGCGGGGAGACCCAGTACTTC. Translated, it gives CASSPGTSGETQYF.

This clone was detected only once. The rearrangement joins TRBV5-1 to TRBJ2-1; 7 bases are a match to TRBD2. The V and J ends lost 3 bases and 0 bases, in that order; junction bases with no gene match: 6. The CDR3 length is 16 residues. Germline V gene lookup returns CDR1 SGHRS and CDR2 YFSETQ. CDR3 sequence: CASSWDGLDSYNEQFF. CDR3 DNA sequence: TGCGCCAGCAGCTGGGACGGACTAGACTCCTACAATGAGCAGTTCTTC. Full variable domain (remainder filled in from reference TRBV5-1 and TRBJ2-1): KAGVTQTPRYLIKTRGQQVTLSCSPISGHRSVSWYQQTPGQGLQFLFEYFSETQRNKGNFPGRFSGRQFSNSRSEMNVSTLELGDSALYLCASSWDGLDSYNEQFFGPGTRLTVL.

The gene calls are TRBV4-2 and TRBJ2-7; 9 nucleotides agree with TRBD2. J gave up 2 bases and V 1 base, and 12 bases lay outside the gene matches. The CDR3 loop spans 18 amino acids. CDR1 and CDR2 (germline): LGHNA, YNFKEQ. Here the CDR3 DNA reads TGTGCCAGCAGCCAAGGGGGGTTCACTAGCGGGCCTACCTACGAGCAGTACTTC. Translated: CASSQGGFTSGPTYEQYF.

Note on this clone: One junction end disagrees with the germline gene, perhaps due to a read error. The CDR3 spells CASSLDSMETQYF. The CDR3 DNA reads as TGTGCTAGCAGCTTAGATAGTATGGAGACCCAGTACTTC. The J gene is TRBJ2-5, the V gene TRBV7-7; D not certain. Germline V gene lookup returns CDR1 SSHAT and CDR2 FNYEAQ (reference sequence). The CDR3 has 13 amino acids.